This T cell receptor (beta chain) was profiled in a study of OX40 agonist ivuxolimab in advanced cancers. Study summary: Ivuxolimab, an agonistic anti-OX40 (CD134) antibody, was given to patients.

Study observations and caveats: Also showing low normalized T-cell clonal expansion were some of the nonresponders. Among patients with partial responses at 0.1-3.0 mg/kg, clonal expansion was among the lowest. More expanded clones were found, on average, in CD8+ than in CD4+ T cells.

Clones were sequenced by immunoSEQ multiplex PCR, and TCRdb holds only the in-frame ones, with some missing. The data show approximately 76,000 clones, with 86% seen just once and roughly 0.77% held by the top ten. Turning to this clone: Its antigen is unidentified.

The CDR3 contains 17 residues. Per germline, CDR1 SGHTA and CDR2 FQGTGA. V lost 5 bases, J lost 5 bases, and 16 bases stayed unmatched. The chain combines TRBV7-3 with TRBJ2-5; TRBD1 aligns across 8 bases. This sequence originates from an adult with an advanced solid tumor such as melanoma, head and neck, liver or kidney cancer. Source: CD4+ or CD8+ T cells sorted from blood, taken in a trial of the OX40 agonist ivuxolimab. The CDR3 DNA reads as TGTGCCAGCAGCAAGGGGCGGACAGGGCCCTTTTCGGAGACCCAGTACTTC. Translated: CASSKGRTGPFSETQYF.